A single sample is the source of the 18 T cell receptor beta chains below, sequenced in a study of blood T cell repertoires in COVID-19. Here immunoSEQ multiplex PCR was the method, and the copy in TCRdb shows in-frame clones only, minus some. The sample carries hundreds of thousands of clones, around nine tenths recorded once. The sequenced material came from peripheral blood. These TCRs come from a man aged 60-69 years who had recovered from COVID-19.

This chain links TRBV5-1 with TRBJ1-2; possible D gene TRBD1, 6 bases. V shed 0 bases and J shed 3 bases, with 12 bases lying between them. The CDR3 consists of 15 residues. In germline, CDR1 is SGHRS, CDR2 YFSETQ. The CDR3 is CASSLGSQGHYGYTF. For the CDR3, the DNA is TGCGCCAGCAGCTTGGGCTCCCAGGGGCACTATGGCTACACCTTC.

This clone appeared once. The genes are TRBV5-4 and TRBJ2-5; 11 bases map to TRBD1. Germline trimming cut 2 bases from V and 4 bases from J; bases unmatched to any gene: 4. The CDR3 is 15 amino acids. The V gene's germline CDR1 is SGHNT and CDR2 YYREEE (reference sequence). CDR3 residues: CASSLGQGARETQYF. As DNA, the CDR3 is TGTGCCAGCAGCTTAGGACAGGGGGCACGAGAGACCCAGTACTTC.

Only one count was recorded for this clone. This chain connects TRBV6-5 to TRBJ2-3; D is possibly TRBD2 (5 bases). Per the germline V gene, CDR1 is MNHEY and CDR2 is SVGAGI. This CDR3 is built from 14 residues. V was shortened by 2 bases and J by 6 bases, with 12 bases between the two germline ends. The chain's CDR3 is CASSYNLAADTQYF. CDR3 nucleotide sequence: TGTGCCAGCAGTTACAATCTAGCCGCGGATACGCAGTATTTT.

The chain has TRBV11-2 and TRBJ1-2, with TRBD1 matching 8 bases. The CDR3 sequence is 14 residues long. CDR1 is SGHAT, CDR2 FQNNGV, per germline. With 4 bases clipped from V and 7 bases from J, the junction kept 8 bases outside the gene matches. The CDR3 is CASSSRTGKGGYTF. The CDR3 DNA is TGTGCCAGCAGCTCCCGGACAGGGAAGGGTGGCTACACCTTC.

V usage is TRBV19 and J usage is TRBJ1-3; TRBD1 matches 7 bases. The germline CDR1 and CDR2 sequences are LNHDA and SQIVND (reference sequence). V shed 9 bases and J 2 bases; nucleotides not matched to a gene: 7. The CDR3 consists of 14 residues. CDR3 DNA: TGTGCCAGCGAAGACAGGGTCGCTGGAAACACCATATATTTT. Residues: CASEDRVAGNTIYF.

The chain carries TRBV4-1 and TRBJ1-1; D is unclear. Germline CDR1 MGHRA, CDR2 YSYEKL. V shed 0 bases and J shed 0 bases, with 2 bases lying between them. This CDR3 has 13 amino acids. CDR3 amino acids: CASSQDLNTEAFF. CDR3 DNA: TGCGCCAGCAGCCAAGACTTGAACACTGAAGCTTTCTTT.

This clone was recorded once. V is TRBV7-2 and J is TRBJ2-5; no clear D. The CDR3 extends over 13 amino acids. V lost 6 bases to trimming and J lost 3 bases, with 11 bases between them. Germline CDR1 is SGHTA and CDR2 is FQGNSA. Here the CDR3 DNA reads TGTGCCAGCAGACCGGCTAGTAAAGAGACCCAGTACTTC. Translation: CASRPASKETQYF.

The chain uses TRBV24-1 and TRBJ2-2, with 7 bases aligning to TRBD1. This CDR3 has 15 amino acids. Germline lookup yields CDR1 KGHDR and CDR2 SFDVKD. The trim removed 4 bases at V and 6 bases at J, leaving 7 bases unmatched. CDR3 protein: CATSDRDSPAGELFF. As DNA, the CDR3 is TGTGCCACCAGTGACCGGGACAGTCCCGCCGGGGAGCTGTTTTTT.

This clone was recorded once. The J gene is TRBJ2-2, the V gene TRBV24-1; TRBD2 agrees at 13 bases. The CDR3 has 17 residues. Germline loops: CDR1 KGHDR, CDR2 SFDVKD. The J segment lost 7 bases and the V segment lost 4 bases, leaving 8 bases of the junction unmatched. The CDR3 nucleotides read TGTGCCACCAGTGACCCCGGGACTAGCGGGACGGTCGGGGAGCTGTTTTTT. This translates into CATSDPGTSGTVGELFF.

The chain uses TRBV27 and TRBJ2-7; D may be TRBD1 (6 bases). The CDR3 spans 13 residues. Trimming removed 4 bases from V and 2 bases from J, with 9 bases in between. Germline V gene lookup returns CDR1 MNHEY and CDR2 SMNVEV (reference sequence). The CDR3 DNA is TGTGCCAGCAGTTCCGGGACACCCTACGAGCAGTACTTC. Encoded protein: CASSSGTPYEQYF.

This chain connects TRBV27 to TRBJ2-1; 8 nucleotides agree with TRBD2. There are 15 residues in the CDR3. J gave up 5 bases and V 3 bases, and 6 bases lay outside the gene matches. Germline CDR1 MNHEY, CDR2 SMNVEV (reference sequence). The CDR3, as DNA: TGTGCCAGCAGTTTTGTGCGGGGGGCCGACAATGAGCAGTTCTTC. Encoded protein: CASSFVRGADNEQFF.

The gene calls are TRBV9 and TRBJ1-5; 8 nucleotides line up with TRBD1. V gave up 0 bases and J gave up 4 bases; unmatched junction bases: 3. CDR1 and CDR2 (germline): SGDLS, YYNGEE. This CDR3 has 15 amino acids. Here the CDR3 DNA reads TGTGCCAGCAGCGTAGCTCGGACAGGGAATCAGCCCCAGCATTTT. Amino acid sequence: CASSVARTGNQPQHF.

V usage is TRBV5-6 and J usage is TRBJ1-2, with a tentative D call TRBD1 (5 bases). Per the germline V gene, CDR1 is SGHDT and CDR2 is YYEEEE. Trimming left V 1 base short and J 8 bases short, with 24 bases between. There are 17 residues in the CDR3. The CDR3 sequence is CASSLYSGSTRVGGYTF. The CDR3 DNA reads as TGTGCCAGCAGCTTGTATTCAGGGTCAACCCGAGTCGGAGGCTACACCTTC.

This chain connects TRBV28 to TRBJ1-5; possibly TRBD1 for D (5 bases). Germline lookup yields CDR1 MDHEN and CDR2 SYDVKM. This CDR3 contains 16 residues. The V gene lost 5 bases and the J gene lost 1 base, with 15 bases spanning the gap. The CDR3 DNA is TGTGCCAGCAGTCCCGACCAGGGTGGGAGCAATCAGCCCCAGCATTTT. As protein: CASSPDQGGSNQPQHF.

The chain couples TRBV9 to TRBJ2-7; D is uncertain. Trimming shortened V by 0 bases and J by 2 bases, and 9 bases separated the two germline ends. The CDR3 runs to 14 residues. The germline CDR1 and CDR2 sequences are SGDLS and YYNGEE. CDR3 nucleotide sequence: TGTGCCAGCAGCGTAGATGCGGTCGCCTACGAGCAGTACTTC. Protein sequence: CASSVDAVAYEQYF.

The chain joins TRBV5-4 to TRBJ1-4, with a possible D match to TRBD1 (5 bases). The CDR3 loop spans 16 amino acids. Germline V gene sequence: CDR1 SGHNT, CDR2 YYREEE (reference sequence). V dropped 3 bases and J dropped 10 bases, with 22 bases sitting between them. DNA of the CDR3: TGTGCCAGCAGCTCTGGGGCGGGACTCCAAAGGGGAAAACTGTTTTTT. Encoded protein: CASSSGAGLQRGKLFF.

The CDR3 DNA follows: TGTGCCAGCAGCCCCCTAAGCAGGGCTAACGAAGCTTTCTTT. Translation: CASSPLSRANEAFF. J is TRBJ1-1 and V is TRBV4-2, with D perhaps matching TRBD1 (5 bases). The CDR3 extends over 14 amino acids. The V and J ends lost 4 bases and 8 bases respectively, with 17 bases between them. Germline CDR1 reads LGHNA; CDR2 reads YNFKEQ.

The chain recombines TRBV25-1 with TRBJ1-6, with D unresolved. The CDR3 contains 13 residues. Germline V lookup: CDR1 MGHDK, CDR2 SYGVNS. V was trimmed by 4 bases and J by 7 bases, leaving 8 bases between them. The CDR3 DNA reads TGTGCCAGCAGTGGGTGGCTCAATTCACCCCTCCACTTT. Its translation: CASSGWLNSPLHF.